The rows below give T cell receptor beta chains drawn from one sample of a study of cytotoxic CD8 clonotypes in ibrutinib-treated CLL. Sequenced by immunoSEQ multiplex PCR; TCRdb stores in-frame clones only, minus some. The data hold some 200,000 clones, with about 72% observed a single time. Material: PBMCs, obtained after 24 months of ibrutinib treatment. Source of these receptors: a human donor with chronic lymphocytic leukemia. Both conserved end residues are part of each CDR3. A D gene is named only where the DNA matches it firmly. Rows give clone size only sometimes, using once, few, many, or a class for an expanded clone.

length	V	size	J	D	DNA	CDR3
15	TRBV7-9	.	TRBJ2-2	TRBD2	TGTGCCAGCAGAACTAGCGCTTCATTTACCGGGGAGCTGTTTTTT	CASRTSASFTGELFF
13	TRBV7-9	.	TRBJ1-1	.	TGTGCCAGCAGCTTAAACGTGAACACTGAAGCTTTCTTT	CASSLNVNTEAFF
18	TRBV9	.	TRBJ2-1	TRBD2	TGTGCCAGCAGCACCTTGGGGACTAGCGGGAGCCCTTACAATGAGCAGTTCTTC	CASSTLGTSGSPYNEQFF
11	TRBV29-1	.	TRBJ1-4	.	TGCAGCGTTGAGTCGGGTGAAAAACTGTTTTTT	CSVESGEKLFF
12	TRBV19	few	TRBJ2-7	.	TGTGCCAGTAGTCCCGCCGGCTACGAGCAGTACTTC	CASSPAGYEQYF
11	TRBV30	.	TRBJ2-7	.	TGTGCCTGGGGGCTTTGGTACGAGCAGTACTTC	CAWGLWYEQYF
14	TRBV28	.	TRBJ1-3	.	TGTGCCAGCAGTTTGATGCGGGGCGTAGACACCATATATTTT	CASSLMRGVDTIYF
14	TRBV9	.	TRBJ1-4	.	TGTGCCAGCAGCGTAGGGGCAACTAATGAAAAACTGTTTTTT	CASSVGATNEKLFF
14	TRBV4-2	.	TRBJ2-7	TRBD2	TGTGCCAGCAGTAGGAGACTAGCGGATTACGAGCAGTACTTC	CASSRRLADYEQYF
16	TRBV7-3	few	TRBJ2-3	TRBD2	TGTGCCAGCAGCACCTCACTAGCGGGAGCGACAGATACGCAGTATTTT	CASSTSLAGATDTQYF